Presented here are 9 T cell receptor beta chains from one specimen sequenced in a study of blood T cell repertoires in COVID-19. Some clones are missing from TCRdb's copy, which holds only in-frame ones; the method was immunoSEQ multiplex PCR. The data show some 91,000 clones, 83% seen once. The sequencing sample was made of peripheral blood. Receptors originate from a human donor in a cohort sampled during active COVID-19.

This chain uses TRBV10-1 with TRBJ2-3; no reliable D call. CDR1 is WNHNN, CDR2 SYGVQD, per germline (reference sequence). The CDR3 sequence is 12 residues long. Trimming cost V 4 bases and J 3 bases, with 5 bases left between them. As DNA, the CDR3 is TGCGCCAGCAGTGGGAGTACAGATACGCAGTATTTT. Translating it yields CASSGSTDTQYF.

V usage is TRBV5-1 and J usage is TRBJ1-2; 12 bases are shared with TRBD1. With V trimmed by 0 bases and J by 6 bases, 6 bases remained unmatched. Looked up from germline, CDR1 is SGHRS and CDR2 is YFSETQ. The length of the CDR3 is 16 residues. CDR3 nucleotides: TGCGCCAGCAGCTTGGGGGGGGACAGGGGGCGCGATGGCTACACCTTC. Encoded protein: CASSLGGDRGRDGYTF.

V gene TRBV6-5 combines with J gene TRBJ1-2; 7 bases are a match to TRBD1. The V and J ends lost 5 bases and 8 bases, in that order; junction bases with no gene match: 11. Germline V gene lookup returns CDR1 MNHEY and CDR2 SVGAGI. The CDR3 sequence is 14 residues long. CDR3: CASSPRQGVWGYTF. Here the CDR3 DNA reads TGTGCCAGCAGTCCCCGACAGGGCGTCTGGGGCTACACCTTC.

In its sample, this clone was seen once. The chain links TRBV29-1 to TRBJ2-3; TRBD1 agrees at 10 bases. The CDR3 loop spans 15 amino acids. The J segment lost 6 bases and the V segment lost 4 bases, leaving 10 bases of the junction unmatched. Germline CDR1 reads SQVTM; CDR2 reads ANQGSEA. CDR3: CSVGGTGVVSDTQYF. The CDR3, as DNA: TGCAGCGTTGGGGGGACAGGGGTAGTATCGGATACGCAGTATTTT.

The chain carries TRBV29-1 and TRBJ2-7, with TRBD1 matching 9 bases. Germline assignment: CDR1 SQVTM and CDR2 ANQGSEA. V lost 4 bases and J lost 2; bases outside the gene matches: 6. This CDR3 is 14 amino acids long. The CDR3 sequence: CSVVWRTGAYEQYF. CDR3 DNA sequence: TGCAGCGTTGTGTGGAGGACAGGGGCCTACGAGCAGTACTTC.

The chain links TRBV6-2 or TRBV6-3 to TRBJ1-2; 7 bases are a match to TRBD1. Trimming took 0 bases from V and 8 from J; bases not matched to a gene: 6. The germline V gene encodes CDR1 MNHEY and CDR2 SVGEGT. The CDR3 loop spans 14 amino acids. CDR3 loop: CASSYSRQGEGYTF. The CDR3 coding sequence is TGTGCCAGCAGTTACTCTCGGCAGGGGGAAGGCTACACCTTC.

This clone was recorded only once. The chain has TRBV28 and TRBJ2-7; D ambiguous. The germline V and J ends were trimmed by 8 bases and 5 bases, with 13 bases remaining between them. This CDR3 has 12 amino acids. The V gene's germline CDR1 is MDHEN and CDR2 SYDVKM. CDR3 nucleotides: TGTGCCAGCTCCTCTCCCCTCCACGAGCAGTACTTC. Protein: CASSSPLHEQYF.

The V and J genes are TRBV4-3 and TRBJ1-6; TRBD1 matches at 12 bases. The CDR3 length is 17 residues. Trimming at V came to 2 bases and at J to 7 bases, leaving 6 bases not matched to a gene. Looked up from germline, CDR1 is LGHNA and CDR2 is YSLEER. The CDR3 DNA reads TGCGCCAGCAGCCAACTGGTCGGGACAGGGGGCAATTCACCCCTCCACTTT. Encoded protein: CASSQLVGTGGNSPLHF.

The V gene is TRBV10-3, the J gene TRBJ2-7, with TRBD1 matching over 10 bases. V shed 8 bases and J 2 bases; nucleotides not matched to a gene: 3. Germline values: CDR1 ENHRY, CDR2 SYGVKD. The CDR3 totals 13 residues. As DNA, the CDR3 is TGTGCCATCCAGGGACAGGGGACCTACGAGCAGTACTTC. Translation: CAIQGQGTYEQYF.